This T cell receptor beta chain derives from a study of blood T cell repertoires in COVID-19. Whole-study context: From the United States, Italy and Spain came samples of acute and convalescent COVID-19. The analysed material was cDNA or gDNA that came from T cells, B-cell-depleted T cells, or PBMCs.

The length of the CDR3 is 13 residues. Germline lookup yields CDR1 MNHNY and CDR2 SVGAGI (reference sequence). The V gene end was trimmed by 5 bases and the J gene end by 5 bases; junction bases not matched to a gene: 3. Sequencing was performed with immunoSEQ multiplex PCR; in TCRdb, only in-frame clones are kept and a portion is missing. This table holds about 90,000 clones, about 80% found once. The sequence was collected from a woman aged 70-85 years with acute or convalescent COVID-19. The rearrangement joins TRBV6-6 to TRBJ1-1, with 9 bases fitting TRBD1. The sequencing sample was made of peripheral blood. The CDR3: CASSPDRGTEAFF. In DNA, the CDR3 is TGTGCCAGCAGTCCGGACAGGGGAACTGAAGCTTTCTTT.